The 29 T cell receptor beta chains presented below share a single source sample, sequenced in a study of T cell responses to AZD1222 COVID-19 vaccine. Here immunoSEQ multiplex PCR was the method, and the copy in TCRdb shows in-frame clones only, minus some. The data contain around 180,000 clones, around nine tenths of them singletons. The specimen comprised peripheral blood, sampled 28 days after the second AZD1222 dose. The receptors were gathered from an adult who received the AZD1222 COVID-19 vaccine.

The chain employs TRBV2 and TRBJ2-3; the D gene could be TRBD1 or TRBD2 (5 bases each). This CDR3 spans 15 amino acids. Germline CDR1 and CDR2: SNHLY and FYNNEI. The V and J ends lost 3 bases and 0 bases respectively, with 10 bases between them. The CDR3 is CASSDRDPSTDTQYF. In DNA form, the CDR3 reads TGTGCCAGCAGTGATAGGGACCCTAGCACAGATACGCAGTATTTT.

This clone has only a few counts. V usage is TRBV30 and J usage is TRBJ1-5, with a possible D match to TRBD1 (5 bases). V gave up 5 bases and J gave up 6 bases, with 14 bases separating them. The CDR3 has 13 amino acids. CDR1 GTSNPN and CDR2 SVGIG come from the germline V gene (reference sequence). The CDR3 nucleotides are TGTGCCTGGGCGCCAGGGTTCAGTCAGCCCCAGCATTTT. This codes for CAWAPGFSQPQHF.

This clone came up once. V usage is TRBV7-9 and J usage is TRBJ2-7; D perhaps matches TRBD2 (6 bases). V gave up 2 bases and J gave up 5 bases, with 13 bases separating them. The CDR3 length is 14 residues. Per germline, CDR1 SEHNR and CDR2 FQNEAQ (reference sequence). CDR3 amino acids: CASSLTGVLDEQYF. Here the CDR3 DNA reads TGTGCCAGCAGCTTAACGGGGGTATTGGACGAGCAGTACTTC.

Regarding this clone: The same CDR3 can be traced to other DNA sequences in this sample. The rearrangement joins TRBV28 to TRBJ2-7, with TRBD2 matching over 9 bases. Germline V gene data show CDR1 as MDHEN and CDR2 as SYDVKM. Trimming took 6 bases from V and 0 from J; bases not matched to a gene: 3. The CDR3 has 14 residues. CDR3 amino acids: CASRLAGNSYEQYF. The CDR3 bases are TGTGCCAGCAGACTAGCGGGCAACTCCTACGAGCAGTACTTC.

The V call is TRBV7-9, the J call TRBJ1-3; D remains unclear. In germline, CDR1 is SEHNR, CDR2 FQNEAQ (reference sequence). The V end lost 10 bases, the J end lost 2 bases, and 3 bases lay between the germline ends. CDR3 length equals 10 residues. The DNA for the CDR3 is TGTGCCATTACTGGAAACACCATATATTTT. It specifies CAITGNTIYF.

This chain links TRBV4-2 with TRBJ2-1; 10 nucleotides line up with TRBD1. The germline V gene has CDR1 LGHNA and CDR2 YNFKEQ. Trimming removed 1 base from V and 2 bases from J; junction bases left unmatched: 2. There are 16 residues in the CDR3. CDR3: CASSQGQGATYNEQFF. Written as DNA, the CDR3 is TGTGCCAGCAGCCAAGGACAGGGGGCAACCTACAATGAGCAGTTCTTC.

The rearrangement links TRBV7-9 to TRBJ2-1; D is ambiguous. Germline V gene data show CDR1 as SEHNR and CDR2 as FQNEAQ (reference sequence). There are 12 residues in the CDR3. The V end lost 5 bases, the J end lost 8 bases, and 10 bases lay between the germline ends. The CDR3 spells CASSRGFDEQFF. CDR3 DNA: TGTGCCAGCAGCCGTGGTTTCGATGAGCAGTTCTTC.

The rearrangement uses TRBV6-1 and TRBJ1-3; D is uncertain. Trimming took 0 bases from V and 4 from J, leaving 7 bases between them. The CDR3 loop spans 14 amino acids. Germline V CDR1 and CDR2: MNHNS, SASEGT. CDR3 loop: CASSEAGSGNTIYF. The CDR3 DNA sequence: TGTGCCAGCAGTGAAGCAGGGAGCGGAAACACCATATATTTT.

This clone was observed a handful of times. J is TRBJ1-1 and V is TRBV20-1; 9 nucleotides match TRBD1. Trimming removed 3 bases from V and 4 bases from J; junction bases left unmatched: 3. Germline loops: CDR1 DFQATT, CDR2 SNEGSKA (reference sequence). The CDR3 runs to 13 residues. CDR3 sequence (DNA): TGCAGTGCTAGTAGACAGGGGGGCACTGAAGCTTTCTTT. Protein product: CSASRQGGTEAFF.

This sequence joins TRBV7-8 and TRBJ2-2; 8 bases align to TRBD2. J gave up 2 bases and V 4 bases, and 12 bases lay outside the gene matches. The CDR3 contains 18 residues. The germline CDR1 and CDR2 sequences are SGHVS and FQNEAQ. This CDR3 is CASSSVQRGLGNTGELFF. CDR3 nucleotides: TGTGCCAGCAGCTCCGTCCAGAGGGGACTAGGAAACACCGGGGAGCTGTTTTTT.

The chain links TRBV10-2 to TRBJ1-2; tentative D call: TRBD1 (5 bases). This CDR3 has 13 residues. CDR1 is WSHSY, CDR2 SAAADI, per germline. V lost 3 bases to trimming and J lost 7 bases, with 12 bases between them. CDR3 region: CASSELGVGGYTF. The CDR3 region has the DNA TGCGCCAGCAGTGAACTGGGGGTCGGTGGCTACACCTTC.

V and J are TRBV5-1 and TRBJ2-7, with 9 bases that match TRBD1. The CDR3 is 14 amino acids. V was pared by 1 base and J by 7 bases, with 6 bases of the junction left unmatched. Germline V CDR1 and CDR2: SGHRS, YFSETQ. The CDR3 region has the DNA TGCGCCAGCAGCTTGATGGGACAGGGAGGGGAGCAGTACTTC. It is translated as CASSLMGQGGEQYF.

This clone turned up a few times. For the CDR3, the DNA is TGTGCCAGCAGTGAGGCCTACGAGCAGTACTTC. This gives the protein CASSEAYEQYF. The chain recombines TRBV2 with TRBJ2-7; D gene ambiguous. Germline assignment: CDR1 SNHLY and CDR2 FYNNEI. V was trimmed by 3 bases and J by 2 bases, leaving 2 bases between them. This CDR3 spans 11 amino acids.

The chain is built from TRBV5-4 and TRBJ1-3; D is possibly TRBD1 (6 bases). This CDR3 is 17 amino acids long. Trimming pared 4 bases from V and 4 bases from J, leaving 21 bases between. CDR1 and CDR2 (germline): SGHNT, YYREEE (reference sequence). The CDR3 sequence is CASSVGGLGQSGNTIYF. The CDR3 DNA is TGTGCCAGCAGCGTAGGGGGTCTAGGCCAATCCGGAAACACCATATATTTT.

CDR3 loop: CATSTRGLGNTIYF. In DNA form, the CDR3 reads TGTGCCACCAGCACCAGGGGTTTAGGAAACACCATATATTTT. The chain uses TRBV15 and TRBJ1-3; the D gene is possibly TRBD1 (6 bases). Germline V lookup: CDR1 LNHNV, CDR2 YYDKDF (reference sequence). This CDR3 spans 14 amino acids. V lost 4 bases and J 4 bases, leaving 11 bases between the germline ends.

The chain couples TRBV10-3 to TRBJ2-1, with D possibly matching TRBD2 (6 bases). Deletions cut 6 bases from V and 8 bases from J, with 14 bases between. The CDR3 spans 13 residues. The germline gives CDR1 ENHRY, CDR2 SYGVKD. The CDR3: CAISHRDSHEQFF. DNA for the CDR3: TGTGCCATCAGCCACCGGGACTCTCATGAGCAGTTCTTC.

The rearrangement joins TRBV28 to TRBJ2-3; the D gene could be TRBD1 or TRBD2 (5 bases each). This CDR3 region has 15 residues. V shed 10 bases and J shed 2 bases, with 19 bases lying between them. Per the germline V gene, CDR1 is MDHEN and CDR2 is SYDVKM. The DNA of the CDR3 is TGTGCCACTACGAGGAGAGGGGCCCTCACAGATACGCAGTATTTT. This translates into CATTRRGALTDTQYF.

This chain uses TRBV19 with TRBJ2-2, with TRBD1 identical over 7 bases. The length of the CDR3 is 16 residues. Losses at the gene ends were 7 bases for V and 3 bases for J; bases not matched to a gene: 11. Germline V gene data show CDR1 as LNHDA and CDR2 as SQIVND (reference sequence). The DNA for the CDR3 is TGTGCCAGTAAAGTCGCCAGGACAGGTTACACCGGGGAGCTGTTTTTT. Translation gives CASKVARTGYTGELFF.

This chain links TRBV5-5 with TRBJ1-3; D call uncertain. With 4 bases removed from V and 0 bases from J, the gap between germline ends came to 11 bases. This CDR3 region has 15 residues. Germline lookup yields CDR1 SGHKS and CDR2 YYEKEE (reference sequence). CDR3 in DNA: TGTGCCAGCAGCCCTGGACCGATCTCTGGAAACACCATATATTTT. This translates into CASSPGPISGNTIYF.

The V gene is TRBV7-9, the J gene TRBJ2-5, with 15 bases fitting TRBD2. CDR1 and CDR2 from the germline V gene are SEHNR and FQNEAQ (reference sequence). The J segment lost 5 bases and the V segment lost 1 base, leaving 2 bases of the junction unmatched. The CDR3 loop spans 16 amino acids. CDR3 in DNA: TGTGCCAGCAGCTTAGGGACTAGCGGGAGGGCCGAGACCCAGTACTTC. Amino acids: CASSLGTSGRAETQYF.

This chain connects TRBV4-2 to TRBJ2-1; D gene uncertain. The CDR3 loop spans 16 amino acids. Germline values: CDR1 LGHNA, CDR2 YNFKEQ. Trimming removed 0 bases at V and 7 bases at J, with 16 bases between. The CDR3 sequence is CASSQDFSVGANEQFF. In DNA form, the CDR3 reads TGTGCCAGCAGCCAAGATTTTAGTGTGGGCGCGAATGAGCAGTTCTTC.

V and J are TRBV28 and TRBJ1-2, with TRBD1 as a possible D gene (5 bases). Germline V gene data show CDR1 as MDHEN and CDR2 as SYDVKM. The CDR3 contains 14 residues. V dropped 3 bases and J dropped 3 bases, with 11 bases sitting between them. The CDR3 nucleotides read TGTGCCAGCAGTTTCGGCCAGGGCCACTATGGCTACACCTTC. Translation gives CASSFGQGHYGYTF.

This sequence joins TRBV6-2 or TRBV6-3 and TRBJ2-7, with D possibly matching TRBD2 (5 bases). Looked up from germline, CDR1 is MNHEY and CDR2 is SVGEGT. This CDR3 is 15 amino acids long. Deletions cut 0 bases from V and 4 bases from J, with 13 bases between. The CDR3 here is CASSYSASSTYEQYF. The CDR3 DNA follows: TGTGCCAGCAGTTACTCGGCTAGCAGTACATACGAGCAGTACTTC.

The chain recombines TRBV7-8 with TRBJ2-7; TRBD2 agrees at 12 bases. The CDR3 is 15 amino acids. J gave up 4 bases and V 1 base, and 2 bases lay outside the gene matches. CDR1 is SGHVS, CDR2 FQNEAQ, per germline. CDR3 in DNA: TGTGCCAGCAGCTTAGGACTAGCGGGAGTTTACGAGCAGTACTTC. It is translated as CASSLGLAGVYEQYF.

The genes are TRBV10-3 and TRBJ2-1, with 9 nucleotides matching TRBD2. Per the germline V gene, CDR1 is ENHRY and CDR2 is SYGVKD. J was trimmed by 6 bases and V by 0 bases; bases with no gene match: 9. The length of the CDR3 is 17 residues. The chain's CDR3 is CAISESKSGRLRNEQFF. The CDR3 region has the DNA TGTGCCATCAGTGAGTCCAAAAGCGGGAGGTTACGCAATGAGCAGTTCTTC.

This rearrangement joins TRBV6-5 to TRBJ1-1, with D tentatively TRBD1 (5 bases). The germline CDR1 and CDR2 sequences are MNHEY and SVGAGI. Trimming left V 4 bases short and J 3 bases short, with 6 bases between. CDR3 length: 12 residues. The CDR3 nucleotides read TGTGCCAGCAGTTTAGGGGACACTGAAGCTTTCTTT. Translating it yields CASSLGDTEAFF.

The table lists this clone with a count of one. The chain joins TRBV6-6 to TRBJ2-2; no clear D. V was pared by 6 bases and J by 0 bases, with 8 bases between. CDR3 size: 14 residues. The V gene's germline CDR1 is MNHNY and CDR2 SVGAGI (reference sequence). The CDR3, as DNA: TGTGCCAGCAGATCCCCCCCGAACACCGGGGAGCTGTTTTTT. It is translated as CASRSPPNTGELFF.

The chain uses TRBV11-2 and TRBJ2-5, with 8 nucleotides matching TRBD1. The V gene's germline CDR1 is SGHAT and CDR2 FQNNGV. The CDR3 contains 13 residues. The J segment lost 5 bases and the V segment lost 5 bases, leaving 4 bases of the junction unmatched. The DNA for the CDR3 is TGTGCCAGCAGCCGAGACAGGGGTGAGACCCAGTACTTC. Protein product: CASSRDRGETQYF.

This chain uses TRBV19 with TRBJ1-1; possibly TRBD1 for D (5 bases). The V and J ends lost 9 bases and 4 bases respectively, with 15 bases between them. This CDR3 has 13 amino acids. Germline V gene lookup returns CDR1 LNHDA and CDR2 SQIVND (reference sequence). The CDR3 region is CASKTGWGTEAFF. The DNA for the CDR3 is TGTGCCAGCAAAACAGGCTGGGGCACTGAAGCTTTCTTT.